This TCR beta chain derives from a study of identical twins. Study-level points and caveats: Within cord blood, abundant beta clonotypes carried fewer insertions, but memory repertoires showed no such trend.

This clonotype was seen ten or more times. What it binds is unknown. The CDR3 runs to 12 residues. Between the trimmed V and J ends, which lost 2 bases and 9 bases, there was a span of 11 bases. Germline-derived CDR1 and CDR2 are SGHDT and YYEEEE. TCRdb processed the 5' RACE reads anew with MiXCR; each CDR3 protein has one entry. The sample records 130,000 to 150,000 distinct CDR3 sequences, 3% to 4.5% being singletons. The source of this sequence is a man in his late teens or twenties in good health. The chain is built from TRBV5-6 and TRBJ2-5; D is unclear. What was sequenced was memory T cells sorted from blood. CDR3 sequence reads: CASSLGYDPQYF. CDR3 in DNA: TGTGCCAGCAGCTTAGGGTATGATCCCCAGTACTTC.